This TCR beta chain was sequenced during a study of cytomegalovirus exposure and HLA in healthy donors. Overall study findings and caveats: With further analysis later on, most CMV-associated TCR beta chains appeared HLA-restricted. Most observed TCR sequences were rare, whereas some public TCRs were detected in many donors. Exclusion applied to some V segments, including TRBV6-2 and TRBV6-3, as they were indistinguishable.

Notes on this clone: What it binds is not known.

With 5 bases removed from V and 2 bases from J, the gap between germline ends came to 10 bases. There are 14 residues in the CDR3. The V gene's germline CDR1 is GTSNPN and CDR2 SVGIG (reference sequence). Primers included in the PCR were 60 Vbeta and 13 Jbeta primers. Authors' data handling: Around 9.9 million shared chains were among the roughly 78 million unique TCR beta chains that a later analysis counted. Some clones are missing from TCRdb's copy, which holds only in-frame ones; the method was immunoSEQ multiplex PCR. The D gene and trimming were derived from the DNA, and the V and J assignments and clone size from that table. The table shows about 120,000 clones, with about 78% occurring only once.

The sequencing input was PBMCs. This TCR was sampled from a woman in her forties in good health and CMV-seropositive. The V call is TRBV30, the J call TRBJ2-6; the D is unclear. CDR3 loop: CAWDTATGANVLTF. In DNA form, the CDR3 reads TGTGCCTGGGACACGGCCACTGGGGCCAACGTCCTGACTTTC.